This T cell receptor beta chain was recorded in a study of blood T cell repertoires in COVID-19. Profiling relied on immunoSEQ multiplex PCR, and the TCRdb table lists in-frame clones only, not all of them. The data hold roughly 380,000 clones, with about 90% observed a single time. Per germline, CDR1 SGHTA and CDR2 FQGTGA. The V gene end was trimmed by 5 bases and the J gene end by 0 bases; junction bases not matched to a gene: 3. The CDR3 spans 15 residues. The chain carries TRBV7-3 and TRBJ2-3, with TRBD2 identical over 9 bases. This TCR came from a woman aged 30 to 39 who had been exposed to COVID-19. Sequenced material: PBMCs or T cells enriched from blood (not recorded which). CDR3 in amino acids: CASSPSGMSTDTQYF. The CDR3 DNA reads as TGTGCCAGCAGCCCTAGCGGGATGAGCACAGATACGCAGTATTTT.